A single sample gave rise to the 27 T cell receptor beta chains below, sequenced in a study of blood T cells in healthy people across ages. The use of a sample-barcoded 5' primer and a J-beta primer mix characterized a second PCR of roughly 7 to 12 cycles. TCRdb ran MiXCR on the 5' RACE reads and lists one entry per CDR3 protein. The repertoire holds over 750,000 distinct CDR3 sequences, with more than 20% as singletons. This sample also belongs to another study, concerning T cells of mothers and their children.

The source material was blood. The receptors stem from a boy aged 5-17 years in good health.

There are a few counts of this clonotype. This chain joins TRBV19 and TRBJ1-1; perhaps TRBD1 as D (6 bases). CDR1 LNHDA and CDR2 SQIVND come from the germline V gene (reference sequence). The CDR3 totals 15 residues. V lost 5 bases and J 4 bases, leaving 17 bases between the germline ends. This CDR3 is CASSSRTNRATEAFF. DNA for the CDR3: TGTGCCAGTAGTTCCAGAACTAACAGGGCCACTGAAGCTTTCTTT.

This clonotype was counted a few times. The chain carries TRBV11-1 and TRBJ1-1; the D gene is possibly TRBD1 (5 bases). Germline CDR1 is SGHAT and CDR2 is FQDESV (reference sequence). The ends were cut back, 0 bases at V and 5 bases at J, with 10 bases in the middle. The CDR3 totals 14 residues. The CDR3 nucleotides read TGTGCCAGCAGCTTAGCCAGGGTTCCGACTGAAGCTTTCTTT. This codes for CASSLARVPTEAFF.

This clonotype was observed a handful of times. CDR3 sequence (DNA): TGTGCCAGCAGCTTGAGTTGGGACAATGAGCAGTTCTTC. Translation gives CASSLSWDNEQFF. The rearrangement joins TRBV5-8 to TRBJ2-1; D is ambiguous. The germline gives CDR1 SGHTS, CDR2 YDEGEE. This CDR3 contains 13 residues. V was pared by 1 base and J by 5 bases, with 7 bases between.

The CDR3 bases are TGTGCCAGCAGTCCGGACACTGTCTACGAGCAGTACTTC. Encoded protein: CASSPDTVYEQYF. The chain recombines TRBV28 with TRBJ2-7, with D possibly TRBD1 on 5 matching bases. Trimming pared 5 bases from V and 3 bases from J, leaving 11 bases between. This CDR3 region has 13 residues. Germline CDR1 reads MDHEN; CDR2 reads SYDVKM. Complete variable domain (other parts from reference TRBV28 and TRBJ2-7): DVKVTQSSRYLVKRTGEKVFLECVQDMDHENMFWYRQDPGLGLRLIYFSYDVKMKEKGDIPEGYSVSREKKERFSLILESASTNQTSMYLCASSPDTVYEQYFGPGTRLTVT.

This clonotype has more than one count but fewer than ten. The chain employs TRBV29-1 and TRBJ2-5; 8 positions agree with TRBD1. Gene TRBJ2-7 matches the end of the DNA better, so the J call may be wrong. The CDR3 is made up of 14 amino acids. Germline-derived CDR1 and CDR2 are SQVTM and ANQGSEA. The CDR3 bases are TGCAGCGTTCCGACAGGGGCTAGCTCCTACGAGCAGTACTTC. It translates to CSVPTGASSYEQYF.

There are a few counts of this clonotype. The genes are TRBV29-1 and TRBJ2-5, with 9 bases matching TRBD2. J gave up 5 bases and V 5 bases, and 6 bases lay outside the gene matches. The CDR3 loop spans 13 amino acids. Per germline, CDR1 SQVTM and CDR2 ANQGSEA. This CDR3 is CSVRGRAWETQYF. CDR3 nucleotide sequence: TGCAGCGTTCGCGGGAGGGCCTGGGAGACCCAGTACTTC.

The chain couples TRBV29-1 to TRBJ1-2, with a tentative D call TRBD1 (5 bases). The length of the CDR3 is 15 residues. The germline gives CDR1 SQVTM, CDR2 ANQGSEA. Trimming stripped 0 bases from V and 5 bases from J, with 16 bases between. The CDR3 sequence: CSVEDLAQGSYGYTF. DNA for the CDR3: TGCAGCGTTGAAGATCTCGCGCAGGGCTCTTATGGCTACACCTTC.

This rearrangement joins TRBV7-9 to TRBJ2-1, with D perhaps being TRBD1 or TRBD2 (5 bases each). The germline gives CDR1 SEHNR, CDR2 FQNEAQ (reference sequence). Trimming removed 6 bases from V and 15 bases from J, with 24 bases in between. The CDR3 length is 14 residues. The CDR3 loop is CASSSGTPDTLGFF. The CDR3 DNA reads as TGTGCCAGCAGTTCCGGGACCCCCGACACGTTGGGGTTCTTC. Full variable domain (outside the CDR3, taken from reference TRBV7-9 and TRBJ2-1): DTGVSQNPRHKITKRGQNVTFRCDPISEHNRLYWYRQTLGQGPEFLTYFQNEAQLEKSRLLSDRFSAERPKGSFSTLEIQRTEQGDSAMYLCASSSGTPDTLGFFGPGTRLTVL.

A few counts support this clonotype. This rearrangement joins TRBV3-1 to TRBJ1-5; the D is unclear. CDR1 and CDR2 (germline): LGHDT, YNNKEL (reference sequence). There are 12 residues in the CDR3. Trimming cost V 2 bases and J 7 bases, with 6 bases left between them. The chain's CDR3 is CASSQPGQPQHF. In DNA form, the CDR3 reads TGTGCCAGCAGCCAACCAGGCCAGCCCCAGCATTTT.

This chain uses TRBV9 with TRBJ2-3, with 8 bases fitting TRBD2. The CDR3 consists of 14 residues. Germline V gene lookup returns CDR1 SGDLS and CDR2 YYNGEE. The V segment lost 6 bases and the J segment 3 bases; nucleotides outside the gene matches: 6. In DNA, the CDR3 is TGTGCCAGCACCCTAGCGGGCCAAACAGATACGCAGTATTTT. Amino acid sequence: CASTLAGQTDTQYF.

The chain links TRBV27 to TRBJ2-5; D is undetermined. The J call may be incorrect, as the DNA end agrees better with TRBJ2-7. CDR3 length: 14 residues. Germline V gene sequence: CDR1 MNHEY, CDR2 SMNVEV (reference sequence). The CDR3 is CASSLVGFAYEQYF. The CDR3 DNA reads as TGTGCCAGCAGCCTAGTGGGTTTTGCCTACGAGCAGTACTTC.

This clonotype has a handful of counts. The CDR3 sequence is CASSFSKGHPYEQYF. The CDR3 region has the DNA TGTGCCAGCAGCTTTTCAAAGGGGCACCCCTACGAGCAGTACTTC. The chain has TRBV7-2 and TRBJ2-5; tentatively, D is TRBD1 (5 bases). The DNA end favors TRBJ2-7, so the J call may be wrong. The CDR3 loop spans 15 amino acids. Germline CDR1 and CDR2: SGHTA and FQGNSA.

The gene calls are TRBV7-7 and TRBJ2-5; 7 nucleotides agree with TRBD1. Near its end, the DNA agrees better with TRBJ2-1, so the J call may be wrong. The CDR3 totals 14 residues. Germline assignment: CDR1 SSHAT and CDR2 FNYEAQ (reference sequence). CDR3 region: CASSLGTANNEQFF. CDR3 DNA: TGTGCCAGCAGCTTGGGGACAGCGAACAATGAGCAGTTCTTC.

This clonotype was counted a few times. The chain has TRBV29-1 and TRBJ2-5, with 7 bases aligning to TRBD2. J gave up 4 bases and V 7 bases, and 6 bases lay outside the gene matches. Per the germline V gene, CDR1 is SQVTM and CDR2 is ANQGSEA. There are 12 residues in the CDR3. The CDR3 loop is CSGQTGGETQYF. In nucleotides, the CDR3 is TGCAGCGGACAGACGGGGGGAGAGACCCAGTACTTC.

The CDR3 DNA is TGTGCCAGCAGTGGTGGGCGGGGGGGCTATGAGCAGTTCTTC. Amino acids: CASSGGRGGYEQFF. This rearrangement joins TRBV2 to TRBJ2-5; 9 bases match TRBD2. The J call may be faulty, since TRBJ2-1 better matches the DNA end. The germline V gene has CDR1 SNHLY and CDR2 FYNNEI. The CDR3 is 14 amino acids.

As DNA, the CDR3 is TGCAGTGCTAGAGGGCGGGGGCAAGAGACCCAGTACTTC. Translating gives CSARGRGQETQYF. This chain connects TRBV20-1 to TRBJ2-5, with TRBD2 matching over 7 bases. This CDR3 contains 13 residues. V lost 1 base to trimming and J lost 2 bases; unmatched junction nucleotides: 1. Germline CDR1 is DFQATT and CDR2 is SNEGSKA (reference sequence).

V and J are TRBV29-1 and TRBJ2-3; D gene ambiguous. The CDR3 sequence is 13 residues long. With 4 bases removed from V and 5 bases from J, the gap between germline ends came to 13 bases. CDR1 is SQVTM and CDR2 is ANQGSEA in the germline V gene. In DNA form, the CDR3 reads TGCAGCGTTGTCGGGCCAGTTAGAGATACGCAGTATTTT. The encoded protein is CSVVGPVRDTQYF.

This chain uses TRBV6-1 with TRBJ2-7, with 9 bases identical to TRBD1. CDR1 is MNHNS, CDR2 SASEGT, per germline. V lost 6 bases to trimming and J lost 0 bases; unmatched junction nucleotides: 6. There are 15 residues in the CDR3. The DNA of the CDR3 is TGTGCCAGCAGAGGGGACAGGGCGTTCTCCTACGAGCAGTACTTC. Amino acids: CASRGDRAFSYEQYF.

This clonotype was observed a handful of times. This rearrangement joins TRBV28 to TRBJ2-7; D ambiguous. V lost 4 bases and J lost 3, with 10 bases in between. Germline lookup yields CDR1 MDHEN and CDR2 SYDVKM. This CDR3 is 13 amino acids long. The CDR3, as DNA: TGTGCCAGCAGTTCCACCATCGGCTACGAGCAGTACTTC. Translating gives CASSSTIGYEQYF.

The chain combines TRBV12-3 or TRBV12-4 with TRBJ2-3, with D possibly TRBD2 on 6 matching bases. The CDR3 contains 14 residues. V was clipped by 2 bases and J by 6 bases, with 12 bases between them. The CDR3 spells CASSLMGGKDTQYF. Written as DNA, the CDR3 is TGTGCCAGCAGTTTAATGGGGGGAAAGGATACGCAGTATTTT.

This clonotype has just a few counts. This chain links TRBV7-2 with TRBJ2-5, with 8 bases lining up with TRBD2. The J call is in doubt because the DNA end fits TRBJ2-1 better. Germline V gene sequence: CDR1 SGHTA, CDR2 FQGNSA. This CDR3 is 15 amino acids long. This chain's CDR3 is CASSLGAGAPLEQFF. The CDR3 nucleotides are TGTGCCAGCAGCTTAGGAGCGGGAGCACCTCTTGAGCAGTTCTTC.

The chain couples TRBV15 to TRBJ2-5, with TRBD1 matching 8 bases. CDR1 and CDR2 (germline): LNHNV, YYDKDF (reference sequence). V lost 0 bases to trimming and J lost 5 bases; unmatched junction nucleotides: 17. This CDR3 spans 19 amino acids. CDR3 sequence: CATSRDPHEKQAGGETQYF. DNA for the CDR3: TGTGCCACCAGCAGAGATCCGCACGAGAAGCAGGCAGGGGGCGAGACCCAGTACTTC. Drawing the rest from reference TRBV15 and TRBJ2-5, the complete variable domain is DAMVIQNPRYQVTQFGKPVTLSCSQTLNHNVMYWYQQKSSQAPKLLFHYYDKDFNNEADTPDNFQSRRPNTSFCFLDIRSPGLGDTAMYLCATSRDPHEKQAGGETQYFGPGTRLLVL.

There are a few counts of this clonotype. V and J are TRBV6-1 and TRBJ2-7; perhaps D is TRBD1 or TRBD2 (5 bases each). Germline CDR1 reads MNHNS; CDR2 reads SASEGT. V shed 2 bases and J shed 4 bases, with 15 bases lying between them. This CDR3 region has 15 residues. The CDR3 loop reads CASSESRGRYYEQYF. The CDR3 nucleotides are TGTGCCAGCAGTGAATCCCGGGGCAGGTATTACGAGCAGTACTTC.

The chain carries TRBV7-9 and TRBJ1-2; 7 positions match TRBD1. The CDR3 spans 13 residues. CDR1 is SEHNR, CDR2 FQNEAQ, per germline (reference sequence). V trimming: 6 bases; J trimming: 7 bases; junction bases outside the gene matches: 8. The CDR3 DNA follows: TGTGCCAGCAGTCATGACAGGGTACCTGGCTACACCTTC. Translating gives CASSHDRVPGYTF.

Details on this clonotype: Likely a read error: the CDR3 ends without its conserved phenylalanine or tryptophan. This chain links TRBV7-3 with TRBJ2-5; TRBD1 might be the D (6 bases). Judging by the DNA end, TRBJ2-7 fits better; the J call may be wrong. This CDR3 comprises 14 residues. In germline, CDR1 is SGHTA, CDR2 FQGTGA. CDR3 nucleotide sequence: TGTGCCAGCAGTCCACAGGGCCGATCCTACGAGCAGTACCTC. It codes for CASSPQGRSYEQYL.

The chain couples TRBV3-1 to TRBJ2-1, with a weak D call TRBD2 (6 bases). CDR3 length equals 15 residues. Germline V gives CDR1 LGHDT, CDR2 YNNKEL (reference sequence). The V gene lost 3 bases and the J gene lost 7 bases, with 16 bases spanning the gap. The CDR3 protein is CASSHEAHRGNEQFF. CDR3 sequence (DNA): TGTGCCAGCAGCCATGAAGCCCACCGGGGGAATGAGCAGTTCTTC.

This clonotype was detected a few times. This chain links TRBV29-1 with TRBJ1-1; a weak D match, TRBD1 (5 bases). CDR1 and CDR2 from the germline V gene are SQVTM and ANQGSEA. The CDR3 is made up of 11 amino acids. The V end lost 4 bases, the J end lost 4 bases, and 7 bases lay between the germline ends. The DNA of the CDR3 is TGCAGCGTTGCAGGGTCCACTGAAGCTTTCTTT. This codes for CSVAGSTEAFF.